Each of the 14 T cell receptor beta chains below was sequenced from the same sample in a study of blood T cell repertoires in COVID-19. The protocol was immunoSEQ multiplex PCR, while the TCRdb copy is restricted to in-frame clones and leaves out a portion. This sample has approximately 290,000 clones, with roughly four fifths found just once. Input material: peripheral blood. The receptors originated from a person aged 70 to 85 with COVID-19, enrolled during active disease.

This clone was found a few times. The rearrangement links TRBV19 to TRBJ2-7, with a tentative D call TRBD2 (6 bases). The CDR3 covers 13 residues. Deletions cut 8 bases from V and 3 bases from J, with 14 bases between. Germline lookup yields CDR1 LNHDA and CDR2 SQIVND (reference sequence). In DNA, the CDR3 is TGTGCCAGTTCAGTTGGGGGAGGCTACGAGCAGTACTTC. It encodes CASSVGGGYEQYF.

This chain uses TRBV19 with TRBJ1-5, with TRBD1 matching 8 bases. Germline V gene lookup returns CDR1 LNHDA and CDR2 SQIVND (reference sequence). Trimming took 4 bases from V and 5 from J; bases not matched to a gene: 4. The CDR3 contains 14 residues. Written as DNA, the CDR3 is TGTGCCAGTAGTAGGACAGGGTCCTATCAGCCCCAGCATTTT. Protein sequence: CASSRTGSYQPQHF.

J is TRBJ2-3 and V is TRBV11-3; 8 nucleotides line up with TRBD2. This CDR3 comprises 16 residues. Germline V gene sequence: CDR1 SGHNT, CDR2 YENEEA. V lost 4 bases and J lost 2; bases outside the gene matches: 8. CDR3 nucleotide sequence: TGTGCCAGCAGCTCCGGACTAGCAGGATCCACAGATACGCAGTATTTT. It codes for CASSSGLAGSTDTQYF.

This chain links TRBV7-2 with TRBJ1-2, with TRBD1 identical over 8 bases. V lost 1 base to trimming and J lost 7 bases; unmatched junction nucleotides: 5. Germline assignment: CDR1 SGHTA and CDR2 FQGNSA. The CDR3 has 14 residues. CDR3 residues: CASSLVDREVGYTF. For the CDR3, the DNA is TGTGCCAGCAGCTTAGTGGACAGGGAGGTTGGCTACACCTTC.

In its sample, this clone was seen once. V and J are TRBV18 and TRBJ2-1; no clear D. The CDR3 length is 15 residues. V gave up 2 bases and J gave up 1 base, with 9 bases separating them. Germline CDR1 KGHSH, CDR2 LQKENI. The CDR3 nucleotides read TGTGCCAGCTCACCAACCAGAAATTCCTACAATGAGCAGTTCTTC. Amino acids: CASSPTRNSYNEQFF.

This chain uses TRBV3-1 (or the pseudogene TRBV3-2) with TRBJ2-5, with D maybe TRBD1 (6 bases). CDR3 length: 15 residues. Germline-derived CDR1 and CDR2 are LGHDT and YNNKEL (reference sequence). The V end was cut by 4 bases, the J end by 3 bases, with 15 bases between. The CDR3 region is CASSPRPDREETQYF. In DNA, the CDR3 is TGTGCCAGCAGCCCCCGACCGGACAGAGAAGAGACCCAGTACTTC.

The rearrangement uses TRBV30 and TRBJ2-5, with 7 nucleotides matching TRBD2. Trimming took 4 bases from V and 4 from J; bases not matched to a gene: 9. Germline V gene sequence: CDR1 GTSNPN, CDR2 SVGIG (reference sequence). CDR3 length: 14 amino acids. The CDR3 region has the DNA TGTGCCTGGACCATCCGGGGGAGGGTAGAGACCCAGTACTTC. Amino acid sequence: CAWTIRGRVETQYF.

The chain employs TRBV7-7 and TRBJ1-2; no firm D call. Germline CDR1 reads SSHAT; CDR2 reads FNYEAQ (reference sequence). V was shortened by 5 bases and J by 6 bases, with 22 bases between the two germline ends. This CDR3 region has 16 residues. CDR3 coding DNA: TGTGCCAGCAGCATAATGCTAGGAGACGCGGGAGATGGCTACACCTTC. Protein: CASSIMLGDAGDGYTF.

The chain has TRBV4-3 and TRBJ1-5; D gene unclear. The V end was cut by 0 bases, the J end by 0 bases, with 12 bases between. CDR1 and CDR2 (germline): LGHNA, YSLEER. The CDR3 has 17 amino acids. CDR3 residues: CASSQDLTGGSNQPQHF. The CDR3 bases are TGCGCCAGCAGCCAAGATCTGACGGGTGGTAGCAATCAGCCCCAGCATTTT.

A few counts support this clone. V usage is TRBV21-1 and J usage is TRBJ2-7; the tabulated D call, TRBD2, remains unverified against the DNA. TRBV21-1 is marked as a pseudogene. This CDR3 contains 16 residues. CDR3 amino acids: CASSKYLAGVRHEQYF. The CDR3 nucleotides are TGTGCCAGCAGCAAATACCTAGCGGGAGTCCGTCACGAGCAGTACTTC.

This clone was seen a handful of times. The V gene is TRBV7-2, the J gene TRBJ1-2; the D is unclear. The germline V gene has CDR1 SGHTA and CDR2 FQGNSA. The CDR3 loop spans 15 amino acids. V lost 0 bases, J lost 6 bases, and 14 bases lay in between. The CDR3 region is CASSLARSAVNGYTF. The CDR3 nucleotides are TGTGCCAGCAGCTTAGCAAGATCGGCGGTGAATGGCTACACCTTC.

This chain joins TRBV19 and TRBJ2-1, with D perhaps matching TRBD1 (6 bases). Germline-derived CDR1 and CDR2 are LNHDA and SQIVND (reference sequence). Trimming removed 6 bases from V and 2 bases from J, with 11 bases in between. This CDR3 region has 14 residues. The CDR3 sequence is CASRKGQPYNEQFF. CDR3 DNA sequence: TGTGCCAGTAGAAAGGGACAACCCTACAATGAGCAGTTCTTC.

The gene calls are TRBV10-3 and TRBJ2-3; D not resolved. Germline V gives CDR1 ENHRY, CDR2 SYGVKD. V lost 5 bases to trimming and J lost 2 bases, with 5 bases between them. The CDR3 is 12 residues long. The CDR3 spells CAISSDTDTQYF. The CDR3 nucleotides are TGTGCCATCAGTTCAGACACAGATACGCAGTATTTT.

The V and J genes are TRBV27 and TRBJ2-7; 10 positions agree with TRBD1. This CDR3 comprises 22 residues. The V gene's germline CDR1 is MNHEY and CDR2 SMNVEV (reference sequence). Losses at the gene ends were 5 bases for V and 4 bases for J; bases not matched to a gene: 29. CDR3 sequence: CASSHSKPGTGVRSLLRYEQYF. CDR3 DNA: TGTGCCAGCAGTCACAGTAAACCCGGGACAGGGGTTAGAAGCCTCCTGAGGTACGAGCAGTACTTC.